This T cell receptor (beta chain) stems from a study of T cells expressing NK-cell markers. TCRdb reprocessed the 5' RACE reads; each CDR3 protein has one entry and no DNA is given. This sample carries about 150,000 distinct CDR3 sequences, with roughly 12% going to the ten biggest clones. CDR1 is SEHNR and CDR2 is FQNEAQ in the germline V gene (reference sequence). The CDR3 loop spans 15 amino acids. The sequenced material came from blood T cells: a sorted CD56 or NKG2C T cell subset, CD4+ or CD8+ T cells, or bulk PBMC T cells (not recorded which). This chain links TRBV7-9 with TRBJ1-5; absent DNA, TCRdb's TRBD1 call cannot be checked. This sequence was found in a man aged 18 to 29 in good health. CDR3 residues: CASSTGTASNQPQHF.